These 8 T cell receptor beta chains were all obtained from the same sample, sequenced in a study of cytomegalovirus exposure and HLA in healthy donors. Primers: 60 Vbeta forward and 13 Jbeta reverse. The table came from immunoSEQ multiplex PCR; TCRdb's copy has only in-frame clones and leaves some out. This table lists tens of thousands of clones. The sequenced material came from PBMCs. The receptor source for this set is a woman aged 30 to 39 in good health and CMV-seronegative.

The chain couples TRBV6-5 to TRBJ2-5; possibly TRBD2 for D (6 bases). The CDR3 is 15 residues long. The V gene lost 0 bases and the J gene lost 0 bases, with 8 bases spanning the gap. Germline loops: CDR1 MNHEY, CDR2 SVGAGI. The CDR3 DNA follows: TGTGCCAGCAGTTACTCTTGGAGGGACCAAGAGACCCAGTACTTC. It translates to CASSYSWRDQETQYF.

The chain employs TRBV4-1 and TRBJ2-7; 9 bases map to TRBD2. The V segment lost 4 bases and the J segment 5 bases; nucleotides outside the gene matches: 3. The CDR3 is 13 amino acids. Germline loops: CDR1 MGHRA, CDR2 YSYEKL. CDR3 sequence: CASSPSGVDEQYF. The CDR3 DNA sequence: TGCGCCAGCAGCCCTAGCGGGGTAGACGAGCAGTACTTC.

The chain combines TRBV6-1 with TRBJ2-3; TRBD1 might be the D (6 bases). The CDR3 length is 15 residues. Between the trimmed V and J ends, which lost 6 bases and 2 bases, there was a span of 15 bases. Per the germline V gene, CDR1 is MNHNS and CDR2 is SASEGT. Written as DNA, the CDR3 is TGTGCCAGCAGGGCCGACAGGACGCCCACAGATACGCAGTATTTT. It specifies CASRADRTPTDTQYF.

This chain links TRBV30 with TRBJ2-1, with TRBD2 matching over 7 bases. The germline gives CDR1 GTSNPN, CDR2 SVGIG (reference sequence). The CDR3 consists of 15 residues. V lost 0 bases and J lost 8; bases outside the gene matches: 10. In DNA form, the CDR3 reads TGTGCCTGGAGTGTACGACTAGCTAGGAACGATGAGCAGTTCTTC. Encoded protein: CAWSVRLARNDEQFF.

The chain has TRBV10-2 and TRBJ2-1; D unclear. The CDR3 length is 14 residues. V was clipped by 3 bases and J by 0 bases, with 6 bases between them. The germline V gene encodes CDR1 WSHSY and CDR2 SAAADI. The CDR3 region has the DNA TGCGCCAGCAGTGACCGGAGCTCCTACAATGAGCAGTTCTTC. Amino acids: CASSDRSSYNEQFF.

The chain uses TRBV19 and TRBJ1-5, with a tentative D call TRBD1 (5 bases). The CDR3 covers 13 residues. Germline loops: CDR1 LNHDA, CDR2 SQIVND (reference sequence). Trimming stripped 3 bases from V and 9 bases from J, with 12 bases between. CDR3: CASSMNSGVPQHF. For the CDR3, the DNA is TGTGCCAGTAGTATGAACTCGGGGGTGCCCCAGCATTTT.

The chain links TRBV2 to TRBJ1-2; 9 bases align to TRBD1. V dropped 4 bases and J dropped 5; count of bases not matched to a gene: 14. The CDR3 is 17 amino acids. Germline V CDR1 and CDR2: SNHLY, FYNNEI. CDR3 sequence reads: CASSGTLSGTGSYGYTF. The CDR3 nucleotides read TGTGCCAGCAGTGGGACTCTGAGCGGGACAGGGTCATATGGCTACACCTTC.

The CDR3, as DNA: TGTGCCATCAGTGAAAGGGGGGGCCTCACTGAAGCTTTCTTT. Translation: CAISERGGLTEAFF. The V gene is TRBV10-3, the J gene TRBJ1-1, with a possible D match to TRBD1 (6 bases). The CDR3 loop spans 14 amino acids. In germline, CDR1 is ENHRY, CDR2 SYGVKD. The germline V and J ends were trimmed by 3 bases and 4 bases, with 12 bases remaining between them.